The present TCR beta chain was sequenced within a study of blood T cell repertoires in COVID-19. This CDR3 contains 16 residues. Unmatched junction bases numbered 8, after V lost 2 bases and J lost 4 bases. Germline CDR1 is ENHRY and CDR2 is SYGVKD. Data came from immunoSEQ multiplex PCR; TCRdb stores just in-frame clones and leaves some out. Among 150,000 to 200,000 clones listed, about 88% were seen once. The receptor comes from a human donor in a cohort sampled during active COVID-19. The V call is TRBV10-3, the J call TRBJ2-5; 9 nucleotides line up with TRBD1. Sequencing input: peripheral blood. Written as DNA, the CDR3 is TGTGCCATCAGTGAGCGAAGGACAGGGGATGGAGAGACCCAGTACTTC. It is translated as CAISERRTGDGETQYF.